This T cell receptor beta chain was sequenced in a study of shared clonotypes between healthy human individuals. General observations from the study: Shared clonotypes across all four donors exceeded non-shared ones in generation probability. Inspection by rarefaction showed sorted-subset sequencing to be incomplete despite large depth.

The input for sorted-subset replicate PCRs was about 0.2 ug DNA, about 30,000 T cell genomes. Using immunoSEQ multiplex PCR, the repertoire was profiled, and TCRdb retains in-frame clones only, with some absent. In the table there are millions of clones, around 93% of which are singletons. The naive CD8 subset, CD45RO-negative cells positively selected for CCR7, excluded terminally differentiated effector memory CD45RA+ cells. This CDR3 is 17 amino acids long. V shed 5 bases, J shed 0 bases, and the junction held 7 bases outside the gene matches. Germline assignment: CDR1 LNHNV and CDR2 YYDKDF (reference sequence). This clone was detected once. Its matching antigen is unknown.

This receptor was obtained from a man between 18 and 35 years old in good health. Some clones in this sample may be carry-over from other donors' samples. This chain connects TRBV15 to TRBJ2-6; 7 bases agree with TRBD1. Sequencing was done on a sample of naive CD8+ T cells from PBMCs. The DNA for the CDR3 is TGTGCCACCAGCCCAGGTAGGGGGCGCTCTGGGGCCAACGTCCTGACTTTC. Its translation: CATSPGRGRSGANVLTF.